This T cell receptor (beta chain) stems from a study of technical replicates of blood from a few donors. CDR1 and CDR2 from the germline V gene are SGHAT and FQNNGV. Trimming took 5 bases from V and 3 from J; bases not matched to a gene: 10. This CDR3 has 15 amino acids. Produced via immunoSEQ multiplex PCR; TCRdb's table is partial and in-frame only. The table records some 74,000 clones, 75% to 90% of them present only once. The V gene is TRBV11-2, the J gene TRBJ2-7; 7 nucleotides agree with TRBD1. What was sequenced was T cells isolated from PBMCs. This TCR derives from a human donor in good health. The DNA of the CDR3 is TGTGCCAGCAGCATCCGCTCAGGGGGTTACTACGAGCAGTACTTC. Protein product: CASSIRSGGYYEQYF.